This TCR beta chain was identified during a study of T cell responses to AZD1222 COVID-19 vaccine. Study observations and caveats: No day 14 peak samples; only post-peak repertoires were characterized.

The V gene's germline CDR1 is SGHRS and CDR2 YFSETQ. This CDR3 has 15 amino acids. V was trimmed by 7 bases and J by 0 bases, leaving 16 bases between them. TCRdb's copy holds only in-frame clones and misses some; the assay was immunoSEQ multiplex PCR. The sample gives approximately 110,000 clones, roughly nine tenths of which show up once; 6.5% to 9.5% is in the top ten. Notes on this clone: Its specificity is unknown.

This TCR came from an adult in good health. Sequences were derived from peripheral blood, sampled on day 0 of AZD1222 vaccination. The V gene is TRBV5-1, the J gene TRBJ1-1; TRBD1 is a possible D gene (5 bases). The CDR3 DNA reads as TGCGCCAGCCGCGAGCAGGGCGGGATGAACACTGAAGCTTTCTTT. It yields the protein CASREQGGMNTEAFF. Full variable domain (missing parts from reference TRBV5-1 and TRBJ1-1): KAGVTQTPRYLIKTRGQQVTLSCSPISGHRSVSWYQQTPGQGLQFLFEYFSETQRNKGNFPGRFSGRQFSNSRSEMNVSTLELGDSALYLCASREQGGMNTEAFFGQGTRLTVV.